One and the same sample provided the 25 T cell receptor beta chains below, sequenced in a study of OX40 agonist ivuxolimab in advanced cancers. Libraries were prepared by immunoSEQ multiplex PCR; TCRdb keeps only in-frame clonotypes and omits some of them. The sample contains about 93,000 clones, 92% of which appear only once. The specimen comprised CD4+ or CD8+ T cells sorted from blood, sampled in a trial of the OX40 agonist ivuxolimab. These receptors came from an adult with an advanced solid tumor such as melanoma, head and neck, liver or kidney cancer.

This rearrangement joins TRBV6-5 to TRBJ2-2; D is ambiguous. The CDR3 loop spans 12 amino acids. Germline V gene sequence: CDR1 MNHEY, CDR2 SVGAGI. Trimming shortened V by 4 bases and J by 2 bases, and 2 bases separated the two germline ends. The CDR3 DNA is TGTGCCAGCAGTTCTAACACCGGGGAGCTGTTTTTT. Protein: CASSSNTGELFF.

This chain uses TRBV30 with TRBJ2-1, with D perhaps TRBD2 (5 bases). This CDR3 region has 14 residues. Germline values: CDR1 GTSNPN, CDR2 SVGIG (reference sequence). Trimming cost V 3 bases and J 6 bases, with 15 bases left between them. The CDR3 here is CAWRAPGEGNEQFF. CDR3 in DNA: TGTGCCTGGAGGGCCCCCGGGGAAGGCAATGAGCAGTTCTTC.

This chain uses TRBV6-5 with TRBJ2-1; D unclear. This CDR3 region has 15 residues. Trimming pared 1 base from V and 7 bases from J, leaving 14 bases between. The V gene's germline CDR1 is MNHEY and CDR2 SVGAGI. This chain's CDR3 is CASSYLPPSLNEQFF. CDR3 DNA: TGTGCCAGCAGTTACTTGCCTCCCTCGCTAAATGAGCAGTTCTTC.

V usage is TRBV7-9 and J usage is TRBJ2-7, with D perhaps matching TRBD1 (6 bases). Germline V CDR1 and CDR2: SEHNR, FQNEAQ (reference sequence). The ends were cut back, 1 base at V and 6 bases at J, with 13 bases in the middle. The CDR3 is 14 residues long. CDR3 sequence: CASSLGVSGAEQYF. The CDR3 bases are TGTGCCAGCAGCTTAGGGGTTTCAGGGGCCGAGCAGTACTTC.

This chain joins TRBV4-1 and TRBJ1-2; 7 nucleotides line up with TRBD1. Germline V gene lookup returns CDR1 MGHRA and CDR2 YSYEKL. The CDR3 has 15 residues. Trimming took 1 base from V and 3 from J; bases not matched to a gene: 5. The CDR3 DNA is TGCGCCAGCAGCCAAGTCGAGGGGGCTTACTATGGCTACACCTTC. This translates into CASSQVEGAYYGYTF.

V and J are TRBV27 and TRBJ1-6, with TRBD1 matching 10 bases. The CDR3 consists of 15 residues. V lost 5 bases and J lost 5; bases outside the gene matches: 3. CDR1 and CDR2 (germline): MNHEY, SMNVEV (reference sequence). CDR3 loop: CASSRGQGDNSPLHF. The DNA for the CDR3 is TGTGCCAGCAGTAGAGGACAGGGGGATAATTCACCCCTCCACTTT.

The chain joins TRBV2 to TRBJ2-3; TRBD2 agrees at 13 bases. Losses at the gene ends were 2 bases for V and 5 bases for J; bases not matched to a gene: 1. The germline gives CDR1 SNHLY, CDR2 FYNNEI. This CDR3 has 15 residues. DNA for the CDR3: TGTGCCAGCAGTGAATGGACTAGCGGGGGAGATACGCAGTATTTT. Encoded protein: CASSEWTSGGDTQYF.

This rearrangement joins TRBV5-6 to TRBJ1-1, with D unresolved. V was shortened by 1 base and J by 7 bases, with 5 bases between the two germline ends. The germline V gene has CDR1 SGHDT and CDR2 YYEEEE. This CDR3 comprises 11 residues. DNA of the CDR3: TGTGCCAGCAGCTTGCGCAATGAAGCTTTCTTT. Translating gives CASSLRNEAFF.

The chain has TRBV4-2 and TRBJ2-1, with D unresolved. Germline CDR1 reads LGHNA; CDR2 reads YNFKEQ. V gave up 2 bases and J gave up 3 bases, with 14 bases separating them. The CDR3 extends over 16 amino acids. The CDR3 here is CASSQREQADYNEQFF. As DNA, the CDR3 is TGTGCCAGCAGCCAACGTGAGCAGGCGGACTACAATGAGCAGTTCTTC.

This chain uses TRBV7-2 with TRBJ2-5; possible D gene TRBD2, 6 bases. The CDR3 extends over 14 amino acids. Germline CDR1 SGHTA, CDR2 FQGNSA. Trimming took 1 base from V and 5 from J, leaving 11 bases between them. CDR3 nucleotide sequence: TGTGCCAGCAGCTTAGGATTGGCGGGGGAGACCCAGTACTTC. Encoded protein: CASSLGLAGETQYF.

The chain recombines TRBV6-4 with TRBJ2-5; 8 bases are shared with TRBD2. V lost 3 bases, J lost 5 bases, and 2 bases stayed unmatched. Germline values: CDR1 MRHNA, CDR2 SNTAGT. This CDR3 contains 13 residues. The CDR3 sequence is CASSEVAGETQYF. CDR3 nucleotides: TGTGCCAGCAGTGAGGTAGCGGGGGAGACCCAGTACTTC.

Details on this clone: One end of the junction is discordant with germline, which a read error may explain. This sequence joins TRBV7-7 and TRBJ2-3; 8 bases are a match to TRBD2. The CDR3 is 15 amino acids. CDR1 is SSHAT and CDR2 is FNYEAQ in the germline V gene (reference sequence). Here the CDR3 DNA reads TGTGCTAGCAGCTTCGGGACTAGTCAAGCAGATACGCAGTATTTT. Translation gives CASSFGTSQADTQYF.

The rearrangement links TRBV27 to TRBJ1-2, with TRBD1 identical over 9 bases. The CDR3 contains 15 residues. The junction had 8 bases not matched to a gene; V was cut back by 4 bases and J by 5 bases. Germline assignment: CDR1 MNHEY and CDR2 SMNVEV (reference sequence). CDR3 in DNA: TGTGCCAGCAGTTCCCGGACAGGGGTAGGGTATGGCTACACCTTC. Translation gives CASSSRTGVGYGYTF.

The chain is built from TRBV7-6 and TRBJ2-1; D perhaps matches TRBD2 (6 bases). Trimming removed 2 bases at V and 7 bases at J, with 9 bases between. The CDR3 has 13 amino acids. Germline CDR1 reads SGHVS; CDR2 reads FNYEAQ. The CDR3 nucleotides are TGTGCCAGCAGCTTACCCCGGGGGAATGAGCAGTTCTTC. Translated, it gives CASSLPRGNEQFF.

The CDR3 loop is CASGQDRSSGNTIYF. The CDR3 DNA reads as TGTGCTAGTGGCCAGGACAGGAGCTCTGGAAACACCATATATTTT. This rearrangement joins TRBV12-5 to TRBJ1-3; 7 bases map to TRBD1. With 6 bases clipped from V and 0 bases from J, the junction kept 5 bases outside the gene matches. Germline assignment: CDR1 LGHNT and CDR2 FRNRAP. The CDR3 spans 15 residues.

This clone was detected only once. V gene TRBV5-6 combines with J gene TRBJ2-5, with D tentatively TRBD2 (6 bases). V was trimmed by 2 bases and J by 0 bases, leaving 11 bases between them. CDR3 length: 15 amino acids. Germline loops: CDR1 SGHDT, CDR2 YYEEEE. The CDR3 protein is CASSFAGRHQETQYF. The CDR3 nucleotides read TGTGCCAGCAGCTTTGCAGGGAGGCACCAAGAGACCCAGTACTTC. The whole variable domain, filled in from reference TRBV5-6 and TRBJ2-5, reads DAGVTQSPTHLIKTRGQQVTLRCSPKSGHDTVSWYQQALGQGPQFIFQYYEEEERQRGNFPDRFSGHQFPNYSSELNVNALLLGDSALYLCASSFAGRHQETQYFGPGTRLLVL.

Comments on this clone: The sample carries other DNA sequences with the same CDR3. The chain uses TRBV15 and TRBJ2-7; 7 bases align to TRBD1. This CDR3 has 14 amino acids. Losses at the gene ends were 0 bases for V and 2 bases for J; bases not matched to a gene: 1. Germline V CDR1 and CDR2: LNHNV, YYDKDF (reference sequence). Here the CDR3 reads CATSRDRGPYEQYF. The CDR3 coding sequence is TGTGCCACCAGCAGAGATAGGGGGCCCTACGAGCAGTACTTC. The full variable domain, in which reference TRBV15 and TRBJ2-7 provide the parts outside the CDR3, is DAMVIQNPRYQVTQFGKPVTLSCSQTLNHNVMYWYQQKSSQAPKLLFHYYDKDFNNEADTPDNFQSRRPNTSFCFLDIRSPGLGDTAMYLCATSRDRGPYEQYFGPGTRLTVT.

This chain connects TRBV5-1 to TRBJ2-3; 8 nucleotides align to TRBD1. The germline V gene has CDR1 SGHRS and CDR2 YFSETQ. CDR3 length: 14 amino acids. The junction had 2 bases not matched to a gene; V was cut back by 4 bases and J by 1 base. This chain's CDR3 is CASSPGQGTDTQYF. The CDR3 bases are TGCGCCAGCAGCCCGGGACAGGGCACAGATACGCAGTATTTT.

The rearrangement links TRBV5-1 to TRBJ2-2; maybe TRBD1 (6 bases). The CDR3 has 16 residues. CDR1 SGHRS and CDR2 YFSETQ come from the germline V gene. V was clipped by 0 bases and J by 1 base, with 10 bases between them. In nucleotides, the CDR3 is TGCGCCAGCAGCTTGGTTGAGACAGGGAACACCGGGGAGCTGTTTTTT. Protein sequence: CASSLVETGNTGELFF.

The chain combines TRBV7-6 with TRBJ2-1; no definite D call. CDR3 length: 12 residues. V was pared by 2 bases and J by 9 bases, with 8 bases between. In germline, CDR1 is SGHVS, CDR2 FNYEAQ. The CDR3 nucleotides are TGTGCCAGCAGCTTAAACTATGGTGAGCAGTTCTTC. Its protein product is CASSLNYGEQFF. The entire variable domain, with the rest obtained from reference TRBV7-6 and TRBJ2-1, is as follows: GAGVSQSPRYKVTKRGQDVALRCDPISGHVSLYWYRQALGQGPEFLTYFNYEAQQDKSGLPNDRFSAERPEGSISTLTIQRTEQRDSAMYRCASSLNYGEQFFGPGTRLTVL.

This sequence joins TRBV7-3 and TRBJ2-7; D is perhaps TRBD1 or TRBD2 (5 bases each). Germline-derived CDR1 and CDR2 are SGHTA and FQGTGA. The CDR3 sequence is 12 residues long. Trimming left V 2 bases short and J 8 bases short, with 10 bases between. The CDR3 bases are TGTGCCAGCAGCTTAGGGACGGGAAAGCAGTACTTC. Its protein product is CASSLGTGKQYF.

This chain joins TRBV6-1 and TRBJ2-2; D possibly uses TRBD1 or TRBD2 (5 bases each). Trimming removed 7 bases from V and 7 bases from J, with 10 bases in between. This CDR3 contains 12 residues. From germline, CDR1 is MNHNS and CDR2 SASEGT. CDR3 DNA sequence: TGTGCCAGCAAGAGGGGTATCGGGGAGCTGTTTTTT. It codes for CASKRGIGELFF.

This chain joins TRBV5-1 and TRBJ1-1; D not resolved. Trimming shortened V by 2 bases and J by 1 base, and 6 bases separated the two germline ends. This CDR3 spans 13 amino acids. CDR1 and CDR2 from the germline V gene are SGHRS and YFSETQ. CDR3 nucleotide sequence: TGCGCCAGCAGCTTAAAGGGGAACACTGAAGCTTTCTTT. This translates into CASSLKGNTEAFF.

A note on this clone: Within the sample, other DNA sequences also encode this same CDR3. V usage is TRBV6-1 and J usage is TRBJ1-1; D gene ambiguous. The CDR3 runs to 13 residues. V lost 2 bases and J 2 bases, leaving 6 bases between the germline ends. Germline CDR1 is MNHNS and CDR2 is SASEGT. CDR3 in DNA: TGTGCCAGCAGTGAAAGAGGAAACACTGAAGCTTTCTTT. This encodes CASSERGNTEAFF.

The chain combines TRBV27 with TRBJ2-2, with no clear D. The CDR3 loop spans 14 amino acids. Trimming shortened V by 5 bases and J by 2 bases, and 9 bases separated the two germline ends. Germline loops: CDR1 MNHEY, CDR2 SMNVEV (reference sequence). The CDR3 coding sequence is TGTGCCAGCAGTCCCACGAGTAACACCGGGGAGCTGTTTTTT. Translated: CASSPTSNTGELFF.